This T cell receptor beta chain was identified in a study of blood T cell repertoires in COVID-19 (dated by TCRdb to between 2020 and 2021). Notes on the research overall: Samples covering the acute and convalescent phases of COVID-19 were provided by collaborators in the United States, Italy and Spain. Deeply sampled blood TCRbeta repertoires from subjects exposed to, actively infected with, or recovered from COVID-19 were included in the dataset. The material from the prospective study consisted of cDNA or gDNA derived from T cells, B-cell-depleted T cells, or PBMCs. A freely available public database, intended as a resource for researchers studying the immune response to SARS-CoV-2, is where the repertoires were released. HLA class I and class II types, where available, came from metadata supplied by the sample provider rather than from assay-based typing. Samples came from the ongoing ImmuneRACE study (first 160 participants) plus 1,254 subjects from 6 global collaborators. A de-identified subject ID, COVID-19 status, age in years and sex were almost always included in the sample metadata. Study-level results and caveats: The quantity of clinical and demographic metadata differed by source and by participant and was supplied without curation.

With respect to this clone: Its antigen target is currently unknown. No base quality information exists; no much larger clone differs at one position.

TCRbeta CDR3 regions were amplified from genomic DNA by means of the immunoSEQ Assay, a bias-controlled multiplex PCR. The authors' pipeline ran thus. Within the assay, amplification of reference gene primers was used to estimate how many nucleated cells each sample contained. To quantify the absolute abundance of each unique TCRbeta CDR3 rearrangement, sequence reads were collapsed and filtered. Productive Simpson clonality was computed per sample as the square root of Simpson's diversity index over productive rearrangements. The source is immuneACCESS, and TCRdb retained only in-frame sequences with V and J called. Part of the clones is not carried over; for the studies checked, unresolved V genes explain less than half of this, and the remainder is unexplained. V, J and clone size are those of that table, while D and trimming were read from the DNA. This sample has approximately 99,000 clones in its table, and around 87% of those were observed once. The biggest ten clones account for roughly 21% of the sample.

Each collaborating institution followed its own protocols to collect whole blood in K2EDTA tubes. For TCRbeta analysis, collaborator samples were shipped as frozen whole blood, as isolated PBMCs, or as DNA extracted from either sample type. Germline trimming amounts to 3 bases on V and 8 bases on J, with 7 as the count of junction bases outside the gene matches. From cysteine to phenylalanine, the CDR3 is 15 amino acids long. The read is trimmed to its CDR3 DNA, 45 bases read in frame from base 1. Taken from the germline V gene, the CDR1 and CDR2 loops are MDHEN and SYDVKM. The sequencing sample was made of peripheral blood. This receptor was obtained from a human donor in a cohort sampled during active COVID-19. This receptor chain uses TRBV28 and TRBJ1-6, with 7 junctional bases fitting TRBD1. The nucleotide sequence reads as follows: TGTGCCAGCAGTTTCATGGGACAGAGATATTCACCCCTCCACTTT. This yields the protein CASSFMGQRYSPLHF.